The entry that follows covers one T cell receptor beta chain sequence. Using immunoSEQ multiplex PCR, the repertoire was profiled, and TCRdb retains in-frame clones only, with some absent. The table lists 130,000 to 150,000 clones, approximately 88% of them singletons. The source of the sample is a study of T cell responses to AZD1222 COVID-19 vaccine. V was cut by 3 bases and J by 5 bases, with 11 bases left in between. CDR1 is SGHNT and CDR2 is YYREEE in the germline V gene (reference sequence). CDR3 length equals 13 residues. The TCR sequence derives from an adult in good health. The sample in question was peripheral blood, obtained on day 0 of AZD1222 vaccination. The V and J genes are TRBV5-4 and TRBJ1-2; D remains unclear. CDR3 in amino acids: CASSSDGKYGYTF. CDR3 sequence (DNA): TGTGCCAGCAGCTCAGACGGCAAATATGGCTACACCTTC. Full variable domain (outside the CDR3, taken from reference TRBV5-4 and TRBJ1-2): ETGVTQSPTHLIKTRGQQVTLRCSSQSGHNTVSWYQQALGQGPQFIFQYYREEENGRGNFPPRFSGLQFPNYSSELNVNALELDDSALYLCASSSDGKYGYTFGSGTRLTVV.